The clone carrying this T cell receptor beta chain was seen a handful of times. Its antigen is still unknown. Clones were read by immunoSEQ multiplex PCR, and TCRdb kept only the in-frame ones, dropping some. The profile shows over 6,000 clones, around 16% of them singletons. This record belongs to a study of T cells in localized non-small cell lung cancer. Notes on the study in general: The greatest T cell clonality was found in uninvolved adjacent lung (higher than in tumor).

The TCR originated in a male donor at least 60 years old with stage II squamous cell lung carcinoma. The specimen was normal lung tissue next to the tumor, collected before any cancer treatment.

The CDR3 DNA reads TGTGCCAGCGTTAAGGGGAACACCGGGGAGCTGTTTTTT. This codes for CASVKGNTGELFF. This rearrangement joins TRBV6-8 to TRBJ2-2; no clear D. V lost 8 bases to trimming and J lost 1 base, with 8 bases between them. CDR1 MNHGY and CDR2 SAAAGT come from the germline V gene. CDR3 length: 13 residues.